The text below deals with one T cell receptor (beta chain). Its antigen has not been determined. No clone much larger than this one lies a single base away; base qualities are absent. CDR1 and CDR2 are read off the germline V gene as MNHEY and SVGAGI. From cysteine to phenylalanine, the CDR3 is 12 amino acids long. Of all the DNA, just the CDR3 is kept, 36 bases in frame from base 1. V lost 5 bases and J lost 5 bases; the stretch between them is 4 bases long. The CDR3 regions of human TCRbeta chains were analyzed by immunosequencing. For the original study's pipeline: Repertoire TCRs were checked for matches against a reference library of SARS-CoV-2-specific TCRs that had been generated using the MIRA antigen-specificity platform. Breadth meant the fraction of unique TCRs that were SARS-CoV-2-associated, whereas depth meant the fraction of total T cells that were SARS-CoV-2-associated. Using the MIRA data, every spike-specific TCR was mapped to the spike region that the TCR reacted to and assigned to either a CD4 or a CD8 class. Log10-transformed breadth and depth values were compared by one-way ANOVA with Sidak's multiple comparisons tests. Entries here come from immuneACCESS through TCRdb and include only in-frame sequences with V and J called. Some clones fail to appear in such tables; in the studies checked, an unresolved V gene covers under half of the shortfall, and the cause of the remainder is unknown. V, J and clone size are taken as reported in that table, and D and trimming were inferred from the DNA itself. This sample lists around 140,000 clones; about 90% were detected once. Together, the top ten hold around 6.9% of the sample.

These data belong to a study of T cell responses to AZD1222 COVID-19 vaccine (TCRdb year 2021). In the study overall: TCR sequencing covered some 240 trial participants: about 210 given two doses of AZD1222 and around 25 given two doses of MenACWY control vaccine. Trial participants were enrolled by age into subgroups of 18-55, 56-69 and 70-plus years, and approximately 150, 30 and 60 TCR-sequenced participants, respectively, were included in these subgroups.

Explained via the paper, the time point label denotes: about 28 days (+/-7) after the second vaccine dose. What the treatment or condition label conveys for this sample: meningococcal conjugate vaccine given as trial control. Samples from vaccinated people were obtained from the UK trials COV001 and COV002, which included a single-blind randomized controlled phase 2/3 trial of AZD1222 (ChAdOx1 nCoV-19) in healthy adults. For TCRbeta chain sequencing, PBMC samples were collected from trial participants at day 0 and at day 28 after the second dose. The paper as a whole reports these results and caveats: Conclusions about previously exposed vaccinees are limited, since just five to seven AZD1222 recipients were seropositive for SARS-CoV-2 at baseline. In the small 56-69-year group, the increase in depth fell short of significance, most likely because of low power. Nearly half of unique spike-specific TCRs reportedly recognized epitopes outside regions mutated in the B.1.351 and B.1.1.7 variants. After two AZD1222 doses, both the breadth and the depth of spike-specific TCRs were significantly higher than at day 0 and than in MenACWY recipients. Participants were mostly white British, with more females than males. The authors suggested clonal diversity may have been underestimated. No day 14 peak-response samples were available, so repertoires were characterized only after the peak T cell response. Vaccine-associated CD4 TCRs spanned the whole spike protein, with dominant responses in regions 160-218 and 743-854.

The TCR originated in an adult who received the MenACWY meningococcal vaccine as a control. The sequenced sample was peripheral blood, obtained 28 days after the second dose of the MenACWY control vaccine. The sequence joins TRBV6-5 to TRBJ1-6; the D gene is unclear. The encoded CDR3 is CASSQHNSPLHF. In nucleotide form, the sequence is TGTGCCAGCAGTCAACATAATTCACCCCTCCACTTT.